This TCR beta chain was documented in a study of blood T cell repertoires in COVID-19. About the research overall: PBMCs, B-cell-depleted T cells, or T cells were the source of the cDNA or gDNA that made up the material.

Original analysis: Amplifying reference gene primers gave estimates of nucleated cell counts. Sequencing used immunoSEQ multiplex PCR; TCRdb keeps in-frame clones, though not all of them. The V and J calls and clone size are taken from that table; D and trimming were inferred from the DNA. The sample includes fewer than 350,000 clones, over 75% of them seen just once. Recruitment covered about two dozen US areas and drew participants whose ages spanned about 18 to 100 years. Donors were grouped by their self-reported clinical history. Looked up from germline, CDR1 is LGHDT and CDR2 is YNNKEL (reference sequence). This CDR3 has 14 amino acids. V was cut by 5 bases and J by 4 bases, with 12 bases left in between.

The source of this sequence is a woman in her twenties or thirties who had recovered from COVID-19. V gene TRBV3-1 (or the pseudogene TRBV3-2) combines with J gene TRBJ1-5, with D perhaps TRBD1 (6 bases). Material: PBMCs or T cells enriched from blood (not recorded which). CDR3 sequence (DNA): TGTGCCAGCAGCGTACAGGGCTGGAATCAGCCCCAGCATTTT. Protein product: CASSVQGWNQPQHF.